These 24 T cell receptor beta chains came from one sample sequenced in a study of blood T cell repertoires in COVID-19 (dated by TCRdb to 2018 to 2021). The library was obtained by the immunoSEQ multiplex PCR assay. TCRdb provides this immuneACCESS table in a form limited to in-frame rearrangements. Some clones are lacking; in checked studies, under half of them reflect an unresolved V gene, and why the rest are absent is not known. For this sample the table gives over 250,000 clones, of which 83% were detected only once. The top ten clones comprise approximately 10% of the sample. Sequencing was performed on peripheral blood. The receptor set was obtained from a woman in her forties or fifties who had recovered from COVID-19.

A single count supports this clone. Here the CDR3 reads CAWSDRGGKAFF. Here the CDR3 DNA reads TGTGCCTGGTCCGACAGGGGAGGGAAAGCTTTCTTT. The V and J genes are TRBV30 and TRBJ1-1; 8 bases fit TRBD1. CDR1 and CDR2 (germline): GTSNPN, SVGIG (reference sequence). The junction had 8 bases not matched to a gene; V was cut back by 5 bases and J by 9 bases. CDR3 length equals 12 residues.

The chain joins TRBV4-1 to TRBJ1-6, with D possibly being TRBD1 (5 bases). This CDR3 comprises 12 residues. V lost 11 bases and J 10 bases, leaving 15 bases between the germline ends. CDR1 is MGHRA and CDR2 is YSYEKL in the germline V gene. Here the CDR3 reads CAAGQGTSPLHF. As DNA, the CDR3 is TGCGCCGCGGGGCAGGGAACCTCACCCCTCCACTTT.

The chain joins TRBV27 to TRBJ1-1; perhaps TRBD1 as D (6 bases). Germline values: CDR1 MNHEY, CDR2 SMNVEV (reference sequence). The length of the CDR3 is 14 residues. V dropped 0 bases and J dropped 10 bases, with 15 bases sitting between them. Here the CDR3 DNA reads TGTGCCAGCAGTTTATCCGCCAGGGGTAAGGTAGCTTTCTTT. Its translation is CASSLSARGKVAFF.

The CDR3 nucleotides are TGTGCCAGCAGTTCGCCCAGGACTACTAGCACAGATACGCAGTATTTT. Translating it yields CASSSPRTTSTDTQYF. J is TRBJ2-3 and V is TRBV6-2 or TRBV6-3, with a tentative D call TRBD2 (6 bases). Germline V gene lookup returns CDR1 MNHEY and CDR2 SVGEGT. Trimming removed 4 bases from V and 0 bases from J, with 14 bases in between. The CDR3 consists of 16 residues.

This clone was observed a few times. Other nucleotide sequences from this sample produce the same CDR3. This sequence joins TRBV7-2 and TRBJ2-7; 10 bases align to TRBD2. Looked up from germline, CDR1 is SGHTA and CDR2 is FQGNSA. Losses at the gene ends were 1 base for V and 1 base for J; bases not matched to a gene: 1. This CDR3 is 15 amino acids long. CDR3 in DNA: TGTGCCAGCAGCTTAGGGACTAGCGGATCCTACGAGCAGTACTTC. Encoded protein: CASSLGTSGSYEQYF.

The chain recombines TRBV9 with TRBJ1-1; D unclear. V lost 4 bases, J lost 1 base, and 14 bases lay in between. Germline V gene data show CDR1 as SGDLS and CDR2 as YYNGEE. CDR3 length: 15 amino acids. The DNA for the CDR3 is TGTGCCAGCAGCTCCCGGGGTGACGGGAACACTGAAGCTTTCTTT. Amino acid sequence: CASSSRGDGNTEAFF.

The gene calls are TRBV2 and TRBJ1-1; a possible D gene is TRBD1 (6 bases). V was pared by 6 bases and J by 1 base, with 21 bases between. This CDR3 contains 17 residues. CDR1 and CDR2 (germline): SNHLY, FYNNEI. The CDR3 nucleotides read TGTGCCAGCAGCGCCCCCCAGGGACAAGAGACGAACACTGAAGCTTTCTTT. Encoded protein: CASSAPQGQETNTEAFF.

This chain links TRBV5-4 with TRBJ1-1, with a possible D match to TRBD1 (6 bases). Trimming stripped 4 bases from V and 5 bases from J, with 18 bases between. CDR1 and CDR2 (germline): SGHNT, YYREEE (reference sequence). This CDR3 has 15 amino acids. Here the CDR3 reads CASSPGGLEVTEAFF. The CDR3 coding sequence is TGTGCCAGCAGCCCGGGGGGCCTAGAGGTAACTGAAGCTTTCTTT.

This clone was counted between two and nine times. The V call is TRBV9, the J call TRBJ2-7; TRBD1 aligns across 7 bases. V was clipped by 0 bases and J by 0 bases; unmatched bases: 3. This CDR3 region has 15 residues. Germline V CDR1 and CDR2: SGDLS, YYNGEE. The CDR3 DNA reads TGTGCCAGCAGCGTAGGGGACAGCTTCTCCTACGAGCAGTACTTC. It is translated as CASSVGDSFSYEQYF.

V and J are TRBV6-5 and TRBJ1-1, with 8 bases fitting TRBD1. Germline V gives CDR1 MNHEY, CDR2 SVGAGI. CDR3 length: 14 amino acids. After removal of 5 bases from V and 1 base from J, the junction contained 3 bases not matched to a gene. In DNA, the CDR3 is TGTGCCAGCAGTCGACAGGGGCAGAACACTGAAGCTTTCTTT. It is translated as CASSRQGQNTEAFF.

The CDR3 DNA sequence: TGTGCCAGCTCACCACAACAGGGTTACAATGAGCAGTTCTTC. It specifies CASSPQQGYNEQFF. The V and J genes are TRBV18 and TRBJ2-1; D might be TRBD1 (6 bases). Trimming took 1 base from V and 4 from J, leaving 8 bases between them. The CDR3 contains 14 residues. CDR1 is KGHSH and CDR2 is LQKENI in the germline V gene.

The chain links TRBV7-8 to TRBJ1-5; D call uncertain. Germline loops: CDR1 SGHVS, CDR2 FQNEAQ. This CDR3 is 15 amino acids long. Trimming took 5 bases from V and 0 from J, leaving 11 bases between them. CDR3 region: CASSPSQVSNQPQHF. The CDR3 coding sequence is TGTGCCAGCAGCCCTAGCCAGGTTAGCAATCAGCCCCAGCATTTT. Together with reference TRBV7-8 and TRBJ1-5, the CDR3 gives the full variable domain: GAGVSQSPRYKVAKRGQDVALRCDPISGHVSLFWYQQALGQGPEFLTYFQNEAQLDKSGLPSDRFFAERPEGSVSTLKIQRTQQEDSAVYLCASSPSQVSNQPQHFGDGTRLSIL.

The genes are TRBV30 and TRBJ1-1; D is unclear. Germline values: CDR1 GTSNPN, CDR2 SVGIG (reference sequence). With 2 bases removed from V and 0 bases from J, the gap between germline ends came to 7 bases. The CDR3 totals 13 residues. CDR3 sequence reads: CAWSTQMNTEAFF. The CDR3 DNA sequence: TGTGCCTGGAGTACTCAAATGAACACTGAAGCTTTCTTT.

This clone was recorded a few times. The chain links TRBV5-5 to TRBJ2-7; tentative D call: TRBD1 (6 bases). Trimming removed 2 bases from V and 1 base from J, with 13 bases in between. The CDR3 is 15 amino acids. CDR1 SGHKS and CDR2 YYEKEE come from the germline V gene (reference sequence). CDR3 loop: CASSFGGDPSYEQYF. The CDR3 coding sequence is TGTGCCAGCAGCTTTGGGGGCGACCCTTCCTACGAGCAGTACTTC.

The rearrangement links TRBV2 to TRBJ2-7; 8 bases are a match to TRBD1. CDR1 and CDR2 (germline): SNHLY, FYNNEI. Germline trimming cut 2 bases from V and 5 bases from J; bases unmatched to any gene: 5. The CDR3 is 14 residues long. The CDR3 loop reads CASSERAGGNEQYF. The CDR3 bases are TGTGCCAGCAGTGAAAGGGCAGGGGGCAACGAGCAGTACTTC.

The chain recombines TRBV4-3 with TRBJ2-3; 12 bases are a match to TRBD2. Germline V lookup: CDR1 LGHNA, CDR2 YSLEER. This CDR3 comprises 16 residues. V trimming: 1 base; J trimming: 5 bases; junction bases outside the gene matches: 4. The CDR3 nucleotides are TGCGCCAGCAGCCAAGGAGGACTAGCGGGAAGAGATACGCAGTATTTT. Protein product: CASSQGGLAGRDTQYF.

With respect to this clone: The sample has other DNA sequences that encode this CDR3 too. V usage is TRBV3-1 (or the pseudogene TRBV3-2) and J usage is TRBJ2-7, with D uncertain. The CDR3 has 12 residues. Germline V gene data show CDR1 as LGHDT and CDR2 as YNNKEL (reference sequence). With 1 base removed from V and 7 bases from J, the gap between germline ends came to 8 bases. CDR3 protein: CASSQGPGEQYF. DNA for the CDR3: TGTGCCAGCAGCCAAGGTCCGGGTGAGCAGTACTTC.

The chain is built from TRBV7-9 and TRBJ1-1; TRBD1 might be the D (6 bases). The V end was cut by 0 bases, the J end by 5 bases, with 13 bases between. CDR1 is SEHNR, CDR2 FQNEAQ, per germline (reference sequence). The CDR3 has 15 amino acids. CDR3 DNA sequence: TGTGCCAGCAGCTTAGCGTTGGGGGCACGGACTGAAGCTTTCTTT. It translates to CASSLALGARTEAFF.

The V and J genes are TRBV29-1 and TRBJ2-5; 7 positions agree with TRBD1. CDR3 length equals 12 residues. V shed 5 bases, J shed 3 bases, and the junction held 3 bases outside the gene matches. The germline V gene has CDR1 SQVTM and CDR2 ANQGSEA. The CDR3 DNA is TGCAGCGTTCGCCAGGGGGAAGAGACCCAGTACTTC. It encodes CSVRQGEETQYF.

V gene TRBV28 combines with J gene TRBJ1-2, with 7 bases matching TRBD1. The length of the CDR3 is 15 residues. V lost 1 base to trimming and J lost 0 bases; unmatched junction nucleotides: 2. Germline assignment: CDR1 MDHEN and CDR2 SYDVKM. The DNA for the CDR3 is TGTGCCAGCAGTTTATACCAGGGGGCTAACTATGGCTACACCTTC. Translated: CASSLYQGANYGYTF.

The J gene is TRBJ1-5, the V gene TRBV28; D is ambiguous. The CDR3 is 15 residues long. Per germline, CDR1 MDHEN and CDR2 SYDVKM. V was cut by 3 bases and J by 0 bases, with 9 bases left in between. CDR3 in DNA: TGTGCCAGCAGTTTTCCTTTATATAGCAATCAGCCCCAGCATTTT. This encodes CASSFPLYSNQPQHF.

This clone appeared a few times. V gene TRBV10-1 combines with J gene TRBJ1-1, with D possibly being TRBD1 (6 bases). CDR3 length equals 16 residues. Trimming took 9 bases from V and 7 from J, leaving 27 bases between them. The germline V gene has CDR1 WNHNN and CDR2 SYGVQD (reference sequence). CDR3 loop: CARRGGGRSPLGEAFF. The CDR3 nucleotides are TGCGCCAGACGGGGGGGCGGCAGGTCCCCTTTAGGTGAAGCTTTCTTT.

The chain links TRBV28 to TRBJ1-4; D unresolved. CDR1 is MDHEN, CDR2 SYDVKM, per germline. Between the trimmed V and J ends, which lost 3 bases and 4 bases, there was a span of 9 bases. The CDR3 covers 14 residues. CDR3 sequence reads: CASSLRQFNEKLFF. CDR3 bases: TGTGCCAGCAGTTTGAGGCAGTTTAATGAAAAACTGTTTTTT.

The rearrangement links TRBV10-3 to TRBJ2-1; TRBD2 aligns across 7 bases. This CDR3 spans 18 amino acids. Germline CDR1 ENHRY, CDR2 SYGVKD. The V gene end was trimmed by 0 bases and the J gene end by 8 bases; junction bases not matched to a gene: 16. The CDR3 region is CAISESASIGGRLYEQFF. The CDR3, as DNA: TGTGCCATCAGTGAGTCGGCGAGTATCGGCGGGAGATTGTATGAGCAGTTCTTC.